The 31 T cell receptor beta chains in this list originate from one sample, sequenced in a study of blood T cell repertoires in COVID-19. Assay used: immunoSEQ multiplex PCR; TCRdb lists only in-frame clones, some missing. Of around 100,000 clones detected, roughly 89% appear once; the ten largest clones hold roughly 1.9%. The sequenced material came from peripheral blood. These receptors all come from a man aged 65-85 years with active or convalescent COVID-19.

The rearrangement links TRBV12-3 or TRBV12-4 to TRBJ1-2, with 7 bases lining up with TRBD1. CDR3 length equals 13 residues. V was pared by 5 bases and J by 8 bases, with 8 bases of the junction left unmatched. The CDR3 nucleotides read TGTGCCAGCAGTCTCCGACAGGGAGGCGGCTACACCTTC. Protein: CASSLRQGGGYTF.

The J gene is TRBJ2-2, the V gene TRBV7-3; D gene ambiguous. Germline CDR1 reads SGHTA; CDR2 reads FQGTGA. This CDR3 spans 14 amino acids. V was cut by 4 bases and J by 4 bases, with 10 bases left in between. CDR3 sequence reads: CASSSLPGTGELFF. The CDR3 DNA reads TGTGCCAGCAGCTCCTTGCCGGGCACCGGGGAGCTGTTTTTT.

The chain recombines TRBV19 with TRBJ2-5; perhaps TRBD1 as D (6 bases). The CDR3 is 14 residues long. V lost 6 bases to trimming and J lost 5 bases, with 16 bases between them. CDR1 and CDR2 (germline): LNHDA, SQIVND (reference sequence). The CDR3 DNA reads TGTGCCAGTAGCACTGACAGGTTAGCGGAGACCCAGTACTTC. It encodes CASSTDRLAETQYF.

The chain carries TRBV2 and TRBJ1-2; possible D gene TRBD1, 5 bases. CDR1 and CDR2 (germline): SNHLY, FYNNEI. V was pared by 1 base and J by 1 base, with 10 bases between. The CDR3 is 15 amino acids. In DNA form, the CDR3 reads TGTGCCAGCAGTGAAGTTGGGGGGATTAACTATGGCTACACCTTC. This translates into CASSEVGGINYGYTF.

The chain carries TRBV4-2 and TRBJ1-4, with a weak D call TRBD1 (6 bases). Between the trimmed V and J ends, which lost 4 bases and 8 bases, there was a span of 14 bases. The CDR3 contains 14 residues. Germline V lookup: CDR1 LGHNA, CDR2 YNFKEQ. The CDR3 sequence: CASSRGGVEEKLFF. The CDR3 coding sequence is TGTGCCAGCAGCCGAGGGGGGGTGGAAGAAAAACTGTTTTTT.

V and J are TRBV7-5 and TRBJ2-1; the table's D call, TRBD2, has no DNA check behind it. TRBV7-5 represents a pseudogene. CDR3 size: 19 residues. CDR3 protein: CARSLLPGLAGAANDEQFF. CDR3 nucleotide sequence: TGTGCCAGAAGCTTGCTTCCGGGACTAGCGGGGGCCGCAAACGATGAGCAGTTCTTC.

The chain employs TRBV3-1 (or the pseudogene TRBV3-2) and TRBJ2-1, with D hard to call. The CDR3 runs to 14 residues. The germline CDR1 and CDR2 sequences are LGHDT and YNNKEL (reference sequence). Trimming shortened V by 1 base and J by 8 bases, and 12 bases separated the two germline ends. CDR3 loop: CASSQAGLPHEQFF. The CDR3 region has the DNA TGTGCCAGCAGCCAAGCGGGTTTGCCGCATGAGCAGTTCTTC.

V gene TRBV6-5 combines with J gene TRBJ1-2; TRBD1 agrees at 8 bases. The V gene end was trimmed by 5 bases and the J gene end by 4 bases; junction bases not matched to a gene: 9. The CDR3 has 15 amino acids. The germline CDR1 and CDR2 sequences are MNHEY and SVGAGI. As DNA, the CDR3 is TGTGCCAGCAGTAGGGCCCAGGGGGCAGGCTATGGCTACACCTTC. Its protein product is CASSRAQGAGYGYTF.

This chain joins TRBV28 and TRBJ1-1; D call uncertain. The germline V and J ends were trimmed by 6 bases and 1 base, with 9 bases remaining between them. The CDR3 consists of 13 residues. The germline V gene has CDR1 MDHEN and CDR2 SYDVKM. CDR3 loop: CASRVAENTEAFF. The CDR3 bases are TGTGCCAGCAGAGTAGCCGAGAACACTGAAGCTTTCTTT.

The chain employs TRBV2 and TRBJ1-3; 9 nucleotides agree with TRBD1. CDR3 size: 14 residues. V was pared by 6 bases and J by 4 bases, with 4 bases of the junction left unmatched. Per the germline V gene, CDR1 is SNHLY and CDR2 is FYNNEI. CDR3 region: CASSSGQGGNTIYF. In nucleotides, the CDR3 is TGTGCCAGCAGCTCCGGACAGGGGGGAAACACCATATATTTT.

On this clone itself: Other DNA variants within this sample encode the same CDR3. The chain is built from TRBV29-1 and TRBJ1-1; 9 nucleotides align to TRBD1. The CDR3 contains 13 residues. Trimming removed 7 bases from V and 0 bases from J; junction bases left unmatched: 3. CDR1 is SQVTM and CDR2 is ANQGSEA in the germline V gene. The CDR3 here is CSGGQGMNTEAFF. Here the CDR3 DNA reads TGCAGCGGGGGACAGGGAATGAACACTGAAGCTTTCTTT.

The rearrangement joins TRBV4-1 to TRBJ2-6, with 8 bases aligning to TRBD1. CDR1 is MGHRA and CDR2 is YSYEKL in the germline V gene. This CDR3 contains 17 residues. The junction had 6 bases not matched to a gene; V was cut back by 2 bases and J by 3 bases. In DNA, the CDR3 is TGCGCCAGCAGCCAACCAGGACAGGGTTATGGGGCCAACGTCCTGACTTTC. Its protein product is CASSQPGQGYGANVLTF.

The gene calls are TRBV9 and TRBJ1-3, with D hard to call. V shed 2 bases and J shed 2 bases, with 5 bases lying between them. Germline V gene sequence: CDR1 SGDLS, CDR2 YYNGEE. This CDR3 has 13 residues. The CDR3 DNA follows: TGTGCCAGCAGCGTCAGTCCTGGAAACACCATATATTTT. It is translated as CASSVSPGNTIYF.

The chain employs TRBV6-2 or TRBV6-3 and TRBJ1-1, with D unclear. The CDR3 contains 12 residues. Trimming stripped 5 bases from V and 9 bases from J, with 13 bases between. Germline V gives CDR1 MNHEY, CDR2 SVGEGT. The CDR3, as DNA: TGTGCCAGCAGTAGCGGTCCCAAGAAAGCTTTCTTT. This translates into CASSSGPKKAFF.

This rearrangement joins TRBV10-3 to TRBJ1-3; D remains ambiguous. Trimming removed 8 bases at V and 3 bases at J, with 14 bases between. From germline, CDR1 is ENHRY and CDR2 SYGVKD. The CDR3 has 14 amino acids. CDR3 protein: CAIRPTTYGNTIYF. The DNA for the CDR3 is TGTGCCATCCGTCCCACCACTTATGGAAACACCATATATTTT.

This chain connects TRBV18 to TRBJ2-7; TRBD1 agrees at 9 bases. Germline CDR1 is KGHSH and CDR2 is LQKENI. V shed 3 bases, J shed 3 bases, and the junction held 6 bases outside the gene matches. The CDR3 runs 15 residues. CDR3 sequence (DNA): TGTGCCAGCTCACCTACGGGACAGGGAGGCTACGAGCAGTACTTC. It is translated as CASSPTGQGGYEQYF.

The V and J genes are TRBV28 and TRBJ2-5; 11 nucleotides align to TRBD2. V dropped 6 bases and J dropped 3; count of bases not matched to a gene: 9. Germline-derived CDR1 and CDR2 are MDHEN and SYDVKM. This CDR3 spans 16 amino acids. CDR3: CASSWVKGLAEETQYF. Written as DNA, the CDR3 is TGTGCCAGCAGCTGGGTAAAGGGACTAGCGGAAGAGACCCAGTACTTC.

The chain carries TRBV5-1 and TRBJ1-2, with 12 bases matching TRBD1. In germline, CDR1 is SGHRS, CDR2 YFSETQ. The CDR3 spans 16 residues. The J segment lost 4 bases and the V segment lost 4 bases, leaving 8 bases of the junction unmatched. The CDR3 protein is CASSLTGQGAIYGYTF. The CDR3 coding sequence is TGCGCCAGCAGCCTGACGGGACAGGGGGCCATCTATGGCTACACCTTC.

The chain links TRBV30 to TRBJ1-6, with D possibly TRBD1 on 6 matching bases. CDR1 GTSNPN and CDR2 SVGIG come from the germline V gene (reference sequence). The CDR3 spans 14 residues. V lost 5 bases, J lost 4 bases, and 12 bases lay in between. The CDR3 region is CAWRQGKYNSPLHF. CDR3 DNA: TGTGCCTGGCGTCAGGGGAAGTATAATTCACCCCTCCACTTT.

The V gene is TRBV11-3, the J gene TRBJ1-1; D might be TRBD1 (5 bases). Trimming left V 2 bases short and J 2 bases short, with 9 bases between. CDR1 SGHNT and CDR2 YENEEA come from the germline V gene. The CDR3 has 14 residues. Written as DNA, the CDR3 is TGTGCCAGCAGCTTACGGGGGATCAACACTGAAGCTTTCTTT. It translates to CASSLRGINTEAFF.

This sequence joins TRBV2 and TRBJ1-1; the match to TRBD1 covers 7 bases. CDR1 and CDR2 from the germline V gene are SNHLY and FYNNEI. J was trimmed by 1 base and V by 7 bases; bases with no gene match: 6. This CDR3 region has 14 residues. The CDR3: CASNRQGGNTEAFF. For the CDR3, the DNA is TGTGCCAGCAATCGACAGGGAGGGAACACTGAAGCTTTCTTT.

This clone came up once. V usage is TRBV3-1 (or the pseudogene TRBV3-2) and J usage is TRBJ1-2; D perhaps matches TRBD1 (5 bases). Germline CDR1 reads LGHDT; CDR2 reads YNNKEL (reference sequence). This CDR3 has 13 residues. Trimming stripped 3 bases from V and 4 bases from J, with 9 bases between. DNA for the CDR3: TGTGCCAGCAGCCACGGGGGGACCTATGGCTACACCTTC. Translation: CASSHGGTYGYTF.

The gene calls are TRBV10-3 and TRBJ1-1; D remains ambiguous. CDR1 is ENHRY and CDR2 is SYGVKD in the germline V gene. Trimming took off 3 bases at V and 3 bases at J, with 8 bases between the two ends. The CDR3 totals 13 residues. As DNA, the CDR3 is TGTGCCATCAGTGAAGATAGAGACACTGAAGCTTTCTTT. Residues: CAISEDRDTEAFF.

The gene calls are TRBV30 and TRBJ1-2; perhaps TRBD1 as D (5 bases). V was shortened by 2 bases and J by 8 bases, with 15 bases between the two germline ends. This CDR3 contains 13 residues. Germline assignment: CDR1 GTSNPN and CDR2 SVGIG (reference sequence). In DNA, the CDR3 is TGTGCCTGGAGTCTCGTGGGGGGGTTCGGCTACACCTTC. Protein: CAWSLVGGFGYTF.

The CDR3 DNA reads TGCGCCAGCAGCCTTGGGACAGGGGGTTCCAGTGAGCAGTTCTTC. Residues: CASSLGTGGSSEQFF. The V gene is TRBV5-1, the J gene TRBJ2-1, with 11 bases matching TRBD1. This CDR3 spans 15 amino acids. CDR1 is SGHRS and CDR2 is YFSETQ in the germline V gene. The J segment lost 9 bases and the V segment lost 4 bases, leaving 9 bases of the junction unmatched. The full variable domain, in which reference TRBV5-1 and TRBJ2-1 provide the parts outside the CDR3, is KAGVTQTPRYLIKTRGQQVTLSCSPISGHRSVSWYQQTPGQGLQFLFEYFSETQRNKGNFPGRFSGRQFSNSRSEMNVSTLELGDSALYLCASSLGTGGSSEQFFGPGTRLTVL.

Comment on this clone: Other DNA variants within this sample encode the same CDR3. Here the CDR3 DNA reads TGTGCCAGCTCACCGGGCCAGAACACTGAAGCTTTCTTT. It codes for CASSPGQNTEAFF. The chain carries TRBV18 and TRBJ1-1; D is undetermined. Germline CDR1 KGHSH, CDR2 LQKENI. The CDR3 totals 13 residues. The ends were cut back, 3 bases at V and 1 base at J, with 6 bases in the middle.

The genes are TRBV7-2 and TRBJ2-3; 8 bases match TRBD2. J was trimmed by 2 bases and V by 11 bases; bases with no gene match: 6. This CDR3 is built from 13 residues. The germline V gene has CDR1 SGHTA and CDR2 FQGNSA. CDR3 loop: CAAGGGPTDTQYF. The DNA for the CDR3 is TGTGCCGCGGGCGGGGGGCCCACAGATACGCAGTATTTT.

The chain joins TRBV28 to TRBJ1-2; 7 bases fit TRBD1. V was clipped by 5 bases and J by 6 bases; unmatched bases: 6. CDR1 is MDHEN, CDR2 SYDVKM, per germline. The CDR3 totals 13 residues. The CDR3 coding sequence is TGTGCCAGCAGTCTCGGGACAGTTGATGGCTACACCTTC. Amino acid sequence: CASSLGTVDGYTF.

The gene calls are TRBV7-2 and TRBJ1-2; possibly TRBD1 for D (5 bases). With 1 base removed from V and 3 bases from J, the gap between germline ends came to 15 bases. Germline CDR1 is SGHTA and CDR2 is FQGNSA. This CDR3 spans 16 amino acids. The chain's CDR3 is CASSLVTQQADYGYTF. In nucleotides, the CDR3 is TGTGCCAGCAGCTTAGTGACTCAACAGGCCGACTATGGCTACACCTTC.

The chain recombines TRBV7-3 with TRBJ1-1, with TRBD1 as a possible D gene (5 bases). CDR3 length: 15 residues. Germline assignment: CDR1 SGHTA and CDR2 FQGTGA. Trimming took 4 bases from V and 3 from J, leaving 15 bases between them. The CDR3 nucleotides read TGTGCCAGCAGCTCCTCTTCGGGGGGATACACTGAAGCTTTCTTT. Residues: CASSSSSGGYTEAFF.

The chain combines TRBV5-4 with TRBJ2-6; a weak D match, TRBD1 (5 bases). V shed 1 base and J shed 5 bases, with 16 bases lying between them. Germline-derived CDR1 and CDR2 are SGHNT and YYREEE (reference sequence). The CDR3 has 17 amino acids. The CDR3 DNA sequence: TGTGCCAGCAGCTTGAGTGGTGATGGGGCCTGGGCCAACGTCCTGACTTTC. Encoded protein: CASSLSGDGAWANVLTF.